A single sample is the source of the 9 T cell receptor beta chains below, sequenced in a study of blood T cell repertoires in COVID-19. Generated by immunoSEQ multiplex PCR, the TCRdb table keeps only in-frame clones and is missing some. The profile shows 200,000 to 250,000 clones, 88% of them singletons. The specimen sequenced was peripheral blood. The receptors originated from a man between 18 and 35 years old with active or convalescent COVID-19.

The V gene is TRBV9, the J gene TRBJ2-2; 8 nucleotides align to TRBD1. Per germline, CDR1 SGDLS and CDR2 YYNGEE. CDR3 length: 16 amino acids. J was trimmed by 1 base and V by 3 bases; bases with no gene match: 5. The CDR3 region is CASSGTGTGNTGELFF. The CDR3, as DNA: TGTGCCAGCAGCGGAACCGGGACAGGGAACACCGGGGAGCTGTTTTTT.

This sequence joins TRBV5-1 and TRBJ2-5; a weak D match, TRBD2 (6 bases). V was cut by 3 bases and J by 5 bases, with 14 bases left in between. Per the germline V gene, CDR1 is SGHRS and CDR2 is YFSETQ. The CDR3 consists of 14 residues. The CDR3 DNA follows: TGCGCCAGCAGCTCCTGGACCCGGGAGGAGACCCAGTACTTC. Protein product: CASSSWTREETQYF.

This chain connects TRBV9 to TRBJ2-1; possibly TRBD2 for D (6 bases). Deletions cut 0 bases from V and 6 bases from J, with 13 bases between. This CDR3 is 15 amino acids long. Germline CDR1 and CDR2: SGDLS and YYNGEE. The CDR3, as DNA: TGTGCCAGCAGCGTAGAAGGGAGGCTGGGCAATGAGCAGTTCTTC. This translates into CASSVEGRLGNEQFF.

The chain carries TRBV6-2 or TRBV6-3 and TRBJ2-7; weak D call: TRBD2 (6 bases). Germline V gives CDR1 MNHEY, CDR2 SVGEGT. The CDR3 spans 12 residues. The germline V and J ends were trimmed by 1 base and 6 bases, with 7 bases remaining between them. This CDR3 reads CASSYWGVEQYF. Here the CDR3 DNA reads TGTGCCAGCAGTTACTGGGGGGTCGAGCAGTACTTC.

The gene calls are TRBV6-5 and TRBJ2-7, with a possible D match to TRBD2 (5 bases). This CDR3 is built from 15 residues. CDR1 is MNHEY and CDR2 is SVGAGI in the germline V gene. Trimming took off 2 bases at V and 3 bases at J, with 14 bases between the two ends. The CDR3 DNA follows: TGTGCCAGCAGTTACGCGGCAGGAGGCTACTACGAGCAGTACTTC. Translation gives CASSYAAGGYYEQYF.

V usage is TRBV6-4 and J usage is TRBJ1-1; D gene unclear. The V gene lost 6 bases and the J gene lost 5 bases, with 19 bases spanning the gap. This CDR3 is 15 amino acids long. Germline V gene data show CDR1 as MRHNA and CDR2 as SNTAGT. Here the CDR3 reads CASRPTQRSGTEAFF. The CDR3 DNA follows: TGTGCCAGCAGACCTACCCAGCGGAGTGGGACTGAAGCTTTCTTT.

The genes are TRBV27 and TRBJ2-5, with a possible D match to TRBD2 (6 bases). V lost 3 bases, J lost 2 bases, and 16 bases lay in between. CDR3 size: 16 residues. Germline assignment: CDR1 MNHEY and CDR2 SMNVEV (reference sequence). The CDR3 region has the DNA TGTGCCAGCAGTTTTCTGGGCGGGACCGAGCAAGAGACCCAGTACTTC. This codes for CASSFLGGTEQETQYF.

The chain has TRBV7-9 and TRBJ1-5, with TRBD1 matching over 8 bases. Germline values: CDR1 SEHNR, CDR2 FQNEAQ (reference sequence). The CDR3 extends over 15 amino acids. The ends lost 4 bases at V and 2 bases at J; junction bases unmatched: 4. The CDR3 region is CASSSQGAGNQPQHF. The CDR3, as DNA: TGTGCCAGCAGCTCCCAGGGGGCTGGCAATCAGCCCCAGCATTTT.

This clone was counted between two and nine times. The rearrangement joins TRBV6-5 to TRBJ1-1, with D tentatively TRBD1 (6 bases). Trimming removed 6 bases at V and 1 base at J, with 12 bases between. Germline V CDR1 and CDR2: MNHEY, SVGAGI. CDR3 length equals 14 residues. The chain's CDR3 is CASSRPGQNTEAFF. The CDR3 DNA follows: TGTGCCAGCAGCCGACCGGGACAGAACACTGAAGCTTTCTTT.